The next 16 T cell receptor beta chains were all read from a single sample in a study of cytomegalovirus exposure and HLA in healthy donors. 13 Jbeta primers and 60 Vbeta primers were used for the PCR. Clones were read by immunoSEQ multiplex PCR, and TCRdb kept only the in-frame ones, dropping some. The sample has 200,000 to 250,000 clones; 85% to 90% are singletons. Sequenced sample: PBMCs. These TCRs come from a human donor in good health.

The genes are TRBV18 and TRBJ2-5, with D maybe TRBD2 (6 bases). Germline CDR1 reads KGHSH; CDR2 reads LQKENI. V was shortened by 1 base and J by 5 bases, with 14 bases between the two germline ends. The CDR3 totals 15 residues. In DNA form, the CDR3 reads TGTGCCAGCTCACCACAGGGCGGGGCGAGGGAGACCCAGTACTTC. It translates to CASSPQGGARETQYF.

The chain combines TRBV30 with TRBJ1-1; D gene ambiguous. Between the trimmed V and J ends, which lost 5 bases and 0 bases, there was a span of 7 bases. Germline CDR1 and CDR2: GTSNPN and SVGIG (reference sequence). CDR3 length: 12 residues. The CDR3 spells CAWDGVNTEAFF. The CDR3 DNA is TGTGCCTGGGACGGAGTGAACACTGAAGCTTTCTTT. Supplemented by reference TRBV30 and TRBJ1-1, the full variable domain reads SQTIHQWPATLVQPVGSPLSLECTVEGTSNPNLYWYRQAAGRGLQLLFYSVGIGQISSEVPQNLSASRPQDRQFILSSKKLLLSDSGFYLCAWDGVNTEAFFGQGTRLTVV.

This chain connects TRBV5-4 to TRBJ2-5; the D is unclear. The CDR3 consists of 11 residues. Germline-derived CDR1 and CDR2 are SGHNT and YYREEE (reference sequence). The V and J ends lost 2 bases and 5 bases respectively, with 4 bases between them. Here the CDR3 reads CASSLAETQYF. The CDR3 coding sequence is TGTGCCAGCAGCTTAGCTGAGACCCAGTACTTC.

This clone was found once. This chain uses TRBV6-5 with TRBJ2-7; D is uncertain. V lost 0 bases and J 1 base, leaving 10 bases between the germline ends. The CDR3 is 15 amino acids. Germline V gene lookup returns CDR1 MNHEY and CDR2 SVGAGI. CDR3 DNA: TGTGCCAGCAGTTACTCGACTTCCGCGTCCTACGAGCAGTACTTC. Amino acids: CASSYSTSASYEQYF.

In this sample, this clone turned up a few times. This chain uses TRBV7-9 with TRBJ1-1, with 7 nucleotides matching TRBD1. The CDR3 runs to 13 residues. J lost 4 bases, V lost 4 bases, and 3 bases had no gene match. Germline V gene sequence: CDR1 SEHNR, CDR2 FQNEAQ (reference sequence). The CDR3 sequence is CASSSPGGTEAFF. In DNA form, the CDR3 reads TGTGCCAGCAGCTCCCCAGGGGGCACTGAAGCTTTCTTT.

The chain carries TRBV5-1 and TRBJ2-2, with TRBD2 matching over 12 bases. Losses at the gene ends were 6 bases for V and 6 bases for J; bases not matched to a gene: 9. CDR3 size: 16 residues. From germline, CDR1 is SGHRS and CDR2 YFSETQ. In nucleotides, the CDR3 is TGCGCCAGCACTAGCGGGAGGGCCATCGGGGCCGGGGAGCTGTTTTTT. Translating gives CASTSGRAIGAGELFF.

CDR3 sequence (DNA): TGTGCCAGCGGCTCCCATGACAGGGACACTGAAGCTTTCTTT. Its translation is CASGSHDRDTEAFF. V usage is TRBV7-8 and J usage is TRBJ1-1; 7 bases map to TRBD1. The trim removed 8 bases at V and 3 bases at J, leaving 9 bases unmatched. CDR3 length: 14 amino acids. The germline V gene encodes CDR1 SGHVS and CDR2 FQNEAQ. Full variable domain (remainder filled in from reference TRBV7-8 and TRBJ1-1): GAGVSQSPRYKVAKRGQDVALRCDPISGHVSLFWYQQALGQGPEFLTYFQNEAQLDKSGLPSDRFFAERPEGSVSTLKIQRTQQEDSAVYLCASGSHDRDTEAFFGQGTRLTVV.

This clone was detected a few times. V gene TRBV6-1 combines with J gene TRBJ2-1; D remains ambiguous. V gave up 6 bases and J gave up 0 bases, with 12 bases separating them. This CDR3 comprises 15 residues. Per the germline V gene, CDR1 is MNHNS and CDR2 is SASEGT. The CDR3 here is CASRLGRSSYNEQFF. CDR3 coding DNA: TGTGCCAGCAGACTCGGTCGGAGCTCCTACAATGAGCAGTTCTTC.

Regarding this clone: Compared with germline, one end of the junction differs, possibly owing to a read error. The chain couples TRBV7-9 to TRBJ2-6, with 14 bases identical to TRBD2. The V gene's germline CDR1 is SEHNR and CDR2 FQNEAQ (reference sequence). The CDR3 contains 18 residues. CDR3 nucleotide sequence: TGTTCCAGCAGCTTACCGGGACTAGCGGGAGCTGGGGCCAACGTCCTGACTTTC. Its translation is CSSSLPGLAGAGANVLTF. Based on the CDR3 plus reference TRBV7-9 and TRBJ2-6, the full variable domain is DTGVSQNPRHKITKRGQNVTFRCDPISEHNRLYWYRQTLGQGPEFLTYFQNEAQLEKSRLLSDRFSAERPKGSFSTLEIQRTEQGDSAMYLCSSSLPGLAGAGANVLTFGAGSRLTVL.

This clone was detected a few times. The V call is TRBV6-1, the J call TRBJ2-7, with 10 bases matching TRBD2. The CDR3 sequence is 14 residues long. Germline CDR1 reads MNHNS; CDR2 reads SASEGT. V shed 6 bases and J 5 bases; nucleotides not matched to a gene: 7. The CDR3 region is CASRGASGSHEQYF. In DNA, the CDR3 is TGTGCCAGCAGGGGAGCTAGCGGGAGCCACGAGCAGTACTTC.

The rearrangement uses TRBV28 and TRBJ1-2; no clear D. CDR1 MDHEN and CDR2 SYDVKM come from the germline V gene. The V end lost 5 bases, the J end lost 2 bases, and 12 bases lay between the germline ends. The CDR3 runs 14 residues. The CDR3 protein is CASSTRTSNYGYTF. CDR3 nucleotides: TGTGCCAGCAGTACACGGACTTCAAACTATGGCTACACCTTC.

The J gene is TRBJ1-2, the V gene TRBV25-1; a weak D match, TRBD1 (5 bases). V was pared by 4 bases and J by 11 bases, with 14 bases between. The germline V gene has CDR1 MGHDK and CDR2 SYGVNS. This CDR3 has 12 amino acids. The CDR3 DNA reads TGTGCCAGCAGTGGGGCTAGGGGCGCGTACACCTTC. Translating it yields CASSGARGAYTF.

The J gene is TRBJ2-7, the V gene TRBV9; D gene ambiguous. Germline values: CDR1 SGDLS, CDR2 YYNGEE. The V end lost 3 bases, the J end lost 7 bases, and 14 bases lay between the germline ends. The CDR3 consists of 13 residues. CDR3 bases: TGTGCCAGCAGCGCCGGAGATTCGAGGGAGCAGTACTTC. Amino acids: CASSAGDSREQYF.

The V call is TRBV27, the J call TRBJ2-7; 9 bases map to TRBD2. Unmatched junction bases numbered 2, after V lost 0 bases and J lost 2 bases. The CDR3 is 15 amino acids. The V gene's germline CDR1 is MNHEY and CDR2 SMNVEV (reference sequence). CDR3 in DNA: TGTGCCAGCAGTTTATCTAGCGGGAGCCCCTACGAGCAGTACTTC. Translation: CASSLSSGSPYEQYF.

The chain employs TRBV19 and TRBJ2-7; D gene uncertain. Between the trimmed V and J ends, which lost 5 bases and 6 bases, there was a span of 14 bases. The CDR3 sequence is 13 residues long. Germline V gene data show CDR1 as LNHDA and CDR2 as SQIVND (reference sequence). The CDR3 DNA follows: TGTGCCAGTAGTTCACCAGATGTTCGCGAGCAGTACTTC. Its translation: CASSSPDVREQYF.

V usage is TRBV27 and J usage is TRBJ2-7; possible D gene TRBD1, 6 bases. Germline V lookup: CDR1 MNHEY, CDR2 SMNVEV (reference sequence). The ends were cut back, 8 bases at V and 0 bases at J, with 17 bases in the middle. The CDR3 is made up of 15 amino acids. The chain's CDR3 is CASRNFGGHSYEQYF. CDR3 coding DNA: TGTGCCAGCCGGAACTTTGGGGGACACTCCTACGAGCAGTACTTC.